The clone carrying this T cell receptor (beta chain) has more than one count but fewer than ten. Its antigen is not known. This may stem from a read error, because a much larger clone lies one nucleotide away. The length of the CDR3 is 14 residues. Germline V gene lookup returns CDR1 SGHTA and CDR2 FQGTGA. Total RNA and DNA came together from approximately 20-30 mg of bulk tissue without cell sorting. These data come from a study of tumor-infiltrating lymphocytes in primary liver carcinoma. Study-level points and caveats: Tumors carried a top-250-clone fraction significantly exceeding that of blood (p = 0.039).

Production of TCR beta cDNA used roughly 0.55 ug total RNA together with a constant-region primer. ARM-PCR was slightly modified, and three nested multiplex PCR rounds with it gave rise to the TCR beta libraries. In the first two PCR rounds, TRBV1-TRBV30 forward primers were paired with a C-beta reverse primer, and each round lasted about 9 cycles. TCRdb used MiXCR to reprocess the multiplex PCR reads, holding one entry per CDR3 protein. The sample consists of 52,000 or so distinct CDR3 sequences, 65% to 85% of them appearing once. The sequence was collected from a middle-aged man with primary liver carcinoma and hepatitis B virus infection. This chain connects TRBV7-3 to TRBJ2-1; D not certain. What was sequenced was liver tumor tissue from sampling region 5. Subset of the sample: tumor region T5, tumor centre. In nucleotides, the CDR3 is TGTGCCAGCGGCTTACCGGGTATCGTAAATGAGCAGTTCTTC. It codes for CASGLPGIVNEQFF.